One sample yielded the 24 T cell receptor beta chains listed below, sequenced in a study of shared clonotypes between healthy human individuals. Produced via immunoSEQ multiplex PCR; TCRdb's table is partial and in-frame only. The table records around 2,000,000 clones, roughly 95% of them present only once. CD8 cells classed as naive were CD45RO-negative and positively selected for CCR7, excluding terminally differentiated effector memory CD45RA+ cells. The specimen was naive CD8+ T cells sorted from blood. Receptors originate from a man between 18 and 29 years old in good health.

The chain carries TRBV5-4 and TRBJ1-2; 8 positions match TRBD1. This CDR3 contains 13 residues. CDR1 and CDR2 from the germline V gene are SGHNT and YYREEE (reference sequence). Losses at the gene ends were 4 bases for V and 8 bases for J; bases not matched to a gene: 7. This CDR3 is CASSAAGGGGYTF. Here the CDR3 DNA reads TGTGCCAGCAGCGCGGCAGGGGGCGGGGGCTACACCTTC.

In DNA, the CDR3 is TGCAGCGTTGGTAGCGGCGGCTACAATGAGCAGTTCTTC. Translating it yields CSVGSGGYNEQFF. The chain carries TRBV29-1 and TRBJ2-1; D may be TRBD2 (6 bases). Germline loops: CDR1 SQVTM, CDR2 ANQGSEA. Trimming left V 4 bases short and J 3 bases short, with 10 bases between. The CDR3 runs 13 residues.

The chain uses TRBV19 and TRBJ2-7; D not resolved. V was cut by 5 bases and J by 2 bases, with 10 bases left in between. The germline V gene has CDR1 LNHDA and CDR2 SQIVND (reference sequence). CDR3 size: 13 residues. For the CDR3, the DNA is TGTGCCAGTAGTTGGGCGTTGGCCTACGAGCAGTACTTC. This encodes CASSWALAYEQYF.

V gene TRBV2 combines with J gene TRBJ1-1, with TRBD1 as a possible D gene (6 bases). Between the trimmed V and J ends, which lost 7 bases and 3 bases, there was a span of 12 bases. There are 13 residues in the CDR3. CDR1 is SNHLY, CDR2 FYNNEI, per germline. This chain's CDR3 is CASIQRGDTEAFF. CDR3 DNA sequence: TGTGCCAGCATCCAAAGGGGGGACACTGAAGCTTTCTTT.

V and J are TRBV9 and TRBJ2-1, with 7 positions matching TRBD2. Germline CDR1 SGDLS, CDR2 YYNGEE. This CDR3 comprises 16 residues. Trimming took 0 bases from V and 9 from J; bases not matched to a gene: 12. The CDR3 bases are TGTGCCAGCAGCGTAGCTTGGTGGACTAGTAACGTTGAGCAGTTCTTC. This codes for CASSVAWWTSNVEQFF.

This sequence joins TRBV7-8 and TRBJ2-1, with 13 bases lining up with TRBD2. Per germline, CDR1 SGHVS and CDR2 FQNEAQ. The CDR3 runs 15 residues. V lost 5 bases to trimming and J lost 7 bases; unmatched junction nucleotides: 5. The DNA for the CDR3 is TGTGCCAGCAGCCTACTAGCGGGAGGGCCGAATGAGCAGTTCTTC. The encoded protein is CASSLLAGGPNEQFF.

The V and J genes are TRBV7-8 and TRBJ1-6; tentatively, D is TRBD1 (6 bases). V was cut by 5 bases and J by 9 bases, with 17 bases left in between. Germline V gives CDR1 SGHVS, CDR2 FQNEAQ. The CDR3 consists of 15 residues. DNA for the CDR3: TGTGCCAGCAGCCAAGACATGCAGGGGAGTTCACCCCTCCACTTT. This codes for CASSQDMQGSSPLHF.

The chain couples TRBV2 to TRBJ1-3; D not resolved. V lost 3 bases and J lost 4, with 10 bases in between. The germline CDR1 and CDR2 sequences are SNHLY and FYNNEI. This CDR3 spans 14 amino acids. The CDR3 bases are TGTGCCAGCAGTGAGGACGGCGGGGGAAACACCATATATTTT. This codes for CASSEDGGGNTIYF.

Of note for this clone: An end of the junction does not agree with germline; a read error may underlie this. The rearrangement uses TRBV5-4 and TRBJ2-2; a possible D gene is TRBD1 (5 bases). The CDR3 is 16 residues long. The germline V gene has CDR1 SGHNT and CDR2 YYREEE (reference sequence). DNA for the CDR3: TGTGCCAGCAGCTTGGGAGGACAACTAAACACCGCGGAGCTGTTTTTT. It is translated as CASSLGGQLNTAELFF. Together with reference TRBV5-4 and TRBJ2-2, the CDR3 gives the full variable domain: ETGVTQSPTHLIKTRGQQVTLRCSSQSGHNTVSWYQQALGQGPQFIFQYYREEENGRGNFPPRFSGLQFPNYSSELNVNALELDDSALYLCASSLGGQLNTAELFFGEGSRLTVL.

The CDR3 nucleotides read TGTGCCAGCAGATCGGGGTTATCCTATGGCTACACCTTC. Protein product: CASRSGLSYGYTF. J is TRBJ1-2 and V is TRBV28, with D unclear. V lost 6 bases and J lost 4, with 12 bases in between. Germline assignment: CDR1 MDHEN and CDR2 SYDVKM. The CDR3 consists of 13 residues.

Comment on this clone: A junction boundary mismatches the germline segment, possibly from a read error. The chain carries TRBV11-2 and TRBJ2-7, with a possible D match to TRBD2 (5 bases). Germline V gives CDR1 SGHAT, CDR2 FQNNGV. The CDR3 spans 15 residues. The CDR3 here is CASSVETGNYYEQYF. Written as DNA, the CDR3 is TGTGCCAGCAGCGTAGAGACCGGGAATTACTACGAGCAGTACTTC.

The chain joins TRBV4-3 to TRBJ2-7; D ambiguous. The CDR3 consists of 15 residues. With 1 base removed from V and 2 bases from J, the gap between germline ends came to 12 bases. Per the germline V gene, CDR1 is LGHNA and CDR2 is YSLEER. The CDR3 loop reads CASSQVGQSTYEQYF. CDR3 coding DNA: TGCGCCAGCAGCCAAGTCGGGCAGTCCACCTACGAGCAGTACTTC.

In this sample, this clone turned up once. The V gene is TRBV4-1, the J gene TRBJ2-1, with 11 positions matching TRBD2. The V gene end was trimmed by 3 bases and the J gene end by 1 base; junction bases not matched to a gene: 5. The germline CDR1 and CDR2 sequences are MGHRA and YSYEKL. The CDR3 has 17 amino acids. The CDR3 DNA reads TGCGCCAGCAGCCACTCACTAGCGGGGGTTTCCTACAATGAGCAGTTCTTC. It yields the protein CASSHSLAGVSYNEQFF.

The genes are TRBV7-8 and TRBJ1-4; tentative D call: TRBD1 (5 bases). The CDR3 covers 12 residues. V shed 10 bases and J shed 7 bases, with 13 bases lying between them. Germline assignment: CDR1 SGHVS and CDR2 FQNEAQ. This CDR3 reads CANHRGAEKLFF. In DNA form, the CDR3 reads TGTGCCAACCACCGCGGGGCTGAAAAACTGTTTTTT.

CDR3 DNA sequence: TGTGCCAGCAGCGATTCCGGGATGTCCCAAGAGACCCAGTACTTC. The encoded protein is CASSDSGMSQETQYF. The chain carries TRBV7-6 and TRBJ2-5; perhaps TRBD2 as D (5 bases). The germline CDR1 and CDR2 sequences are SGHVS and FNYEAQ. The V end lost 5 bases, the J end lost 1 base, and 14 bases lay between the germline ends. The CDR3 is 15 amino acids.

Here the CDR3 reads CATKTRGFNQPQHF. The CDR3, as DNA: TGTGCCACCAAGACCAGGGGCTTCAATCAGCCCCAGCATTTT. The chain recombines TRBV15 with TRBJ1-5; possibly TRBD1 for D (6 bases). This CDR3 comprises 14 residues. V was trimmed by 7 bases and J by 3 bases, leaving 13 bases between them. Per germline, CDR1 LNHNV and CDR2 YYDKDF (reference sequence).

A remark on this clone: Germline and junction disagree at one end, which may indicate a read error. CDR3 in DNA: TGTGCCAGCAACGTATTTGGGGCTAGCACAGATACGCAGTATTTT. This encodes CASNVFGASTDTQYF. This chain joins TRBV9 and TRBJ2-3; tentatively, D is TRBD1 (5 bases). Looked up from germline, CDR1 is SGDLS and CDR2 is YYNGEE. This CDR3 region has 15 residues.

The chain uses TRBV6-5 and TRBJ2-5; D may be TRBD1 (5 bases). The germline CDR1 and CDR2 sequences are MNHEY and SVGAGI. V was clipped by 4 bases and J by 5 bases, with 17 bases between them. The CDR3 is 15 residues long. In DNA, the CDR3 is TGTGCCAGCAGTTCCTTAACAGGTGTCTGGGAGACCCAGTACTTC. It is translated as CASSSLTGVWETQYF.

The CDR3 DNA follows: TGTGCCGCTCGACCGGGACTAGGCTACAATGAGCAGTTCTTC. Translation: CAARPGLGYNEQFF. The chain couples TRBV27 to TRBJ2-1, with 8 bases lining up with TRBD2. V dropped 11 bases and J dropped 3; count of bases not matched to a gene: 9. Germline-derived CDR1 and CDR2 are MNHEY and SMNVEV (reference sequence). This CDR3 is 14 amino acids long.

This chain uses TRBV5-6 with TRBJ1-6; D perhaps matches TRBD1 (5 bases). Germline CDR1 SGHDT, CDR2 YYEEEE. Trimming left V 4 bases short and J 14 bases short, with 22 bases between. There are 15 residues in the CDR3. CDR3 region: CASSPEADSLLSLHF. CDR3 nucleotide sequence: TGTGCCAGCAGCCCCGAAGCCGACAGCCTTTTGTCCCTCCACTTT.

CDR3 residues: CASSPWDGPYGYTF. Written as DNA, the CDR3 is TGTGCCAGCAGCCCCTGGGACGGTCCCTATGGCTACACCTTC. The V gene is TRBV7-9, the J gene TRBJ1-2; tentative D call: TRBD1 (5 bases). Germline loops: CDR1 SEHNR, CDR2 FQNEAQ (reference sequence). This CDR3 has 14 residues. The V and J ends lost 5 bases and 4 bases respectively, with 14 bases between them.

The V gene is TRBV13, the J gene TRBJ2-7; either TRBD1 or TRBD2 may supply D (5 bases each). Germline CDR1 is PRHDT and CDR2 is FYEKMQ (reference sequence). CDR3 length equals 15 residues. Trimming removed 5 bases at V and 4 bases at J, with 18 bases between. CDR3 DNA: TGTGCCAGCAGCCCCATGGGGGAGAACTCTTACGAGCAGTACTTC. It specifies CASSPMGENSYEQYF.

The chain recombines TRBV7-2 with TRBJ1-4; 7 positions match TRBD1. Germline CDR1 SGHTA, CDR2 FQGNSA. V was clipped by 5 bases and J by 5 bases; unmatched bases: 5. This CDR3 region has 14 residues. Written as DNA, the CDR3 is TGTGCCAGCAGCGTGGGACAGATAAATGAAAAACTGTTTTTT. Translating it yields CASSVGQINEKLFF.

The CDR3, as DNA: TGTGCCTGGGAAAGACAGAGATCTAATGAAAAACTGTTTTTT. It yields the protein CAWERQRSNEKLFF. The J gene is TRBJ1-4, the V gene TRBV30; D possibly corresponds to TRBD1 (5 bases). The V gene lost 5 bases and the J gene lost 3 bases, with 13 bases spanning the gap. CDR3 length: 14 amino acids. Germline CDR1 reads GTSNPN; CDR2 reads SVGIG (reference sequence).